The T cell receptor (beta chain) under discussion was sequenced for a study of CD8+ T cells in alopecia areata. Study details: Tofacitinib dosing lasted 6 to 18 months, which was then followed by 6 months off drug. Study conclusions and caveats: Compared with normal scalp, lesional scalp had higher clonality and more expanded CD8+ clones.

About this clone itself: The antigen is not known.

Those with alopecia areata gave lesional scalp punch biopsies and peripheral blood. RNA extraction was followed by reverse transcription into cDNA, which acted as the sequencing template. The method was immunoSEQ multiplex PCR; TCRdb's version includes in-frame clones alone and lacks a portion of them. The table records about 180,000 clones, approximately 70% of them present only once. Material: CD8+ T cells sorted from blood, obtained at week 0. This sequence was found in a human donor with alopecia areata.

The CDR3 nucleotides read TGTGCCAGCAGCCAAGCTAGCCGAGAGCAGTTCTTC. This translates into CASSQASREQFF. The V and J genes are TRBV14 and TRBJ2-1; tentatively, D is TRBD2 (5 bases). CDR1 is SGHDN, CDR2 FVKESK, per germline. This CDR3 has 12 residues. Trimming left V 1 base short and J 10 bases short, with 8 bases between. Using reference TRBV14 and TRBJ2-1 for the parts outside the CDR3, the full variable domain is EAGVTQFPSHSVIEKGQTVTLRCDPISGHDNLYWYRRVMGKEIKFLLHFVKESKQDESGMPNNRFLAERTGGTYSTLKVQPAELEDSGVYFCASSQASREQFFGPGTRLTVL.